Following are 11 T cell receptor beta chains from one sample sequenced in a study of early T cells in non-severe SARS-CoV-2 infection. TCRdb analysed the 5' RACE reads with MiXCR anew, one entry per CDR3 protein. Of 50,000 to 75,000 distinct CDR3 sequences in the sample, 4.5% to 7.5% were seen once. This sample comprised whole blood, obtained at baseline. These receptors all come from an adult who was a healthcare worker with PCR-confirmed SARS-CoV-2 infection or an uninfected control (not recorded which).

In its sample, this clonotype was seen many times. This chain links TRBV14 with TRBJ2-3; no definite D call. The CDR3 loop spans 12 amino acids. Germline V gene data show CDR1 as SGHDN and CDR2 as FVKESK. Trimming pared 5 bases from V and 4 bases from J, leaving 7 bases between. In DNA, the CDR3 is TGTGCCAGCAGCAATGTAGCAGATACGCAGTATTTT. Encoded protein: CASSNVADTQYF. The whole variable domain, filled in from reference TRBV14 and TRBJ2-3, reads EAGVTQFPSHSVIEKGQTVTLRCDPISGHDNLYWYRRVMGKEIKFLLHFVKESKQDESGMPNNRFLAERTGGTYSTLKVQPAELEDSGVYFCASSNVADTQYFGPGTRLTVL.

In this sample, this clonotype turned up a few times. The genes are TRBV7-2 and TRBJ2-5; a possible D gene is TRBD2 (6 bases). The CDR3 is 16 residues long. The germline V and J ends were trimmed by 5 bases and 1 base, with 17 bases remaining between them. Germline V CDR1 and CDR2: SGHTA, FQGNSA. The CDR3 nucleotides read TGTGCCAGCAGCCCCTCTACGGGAGTACCCCAAGAGACCCAGTACTTC. As protein: CASSPSTGVPQETQYF.

This clonotype occurred many times. V gene TRBV28 combines with J gene TRBJ2-7; the match to TRBD1 covers 8 bases. V was clipped by 5 bases and J by 9 bases; unmatched bases: 6. The CDR3 runs to 12 residues. Looked up from germline, CDR1 is MDHEN and CDR2 is SYDVKM. The CDR3 is CASSRTGRLQYF. CDR3 nucleotide sequence: TGTGCCAGCAGTAGGACAGGGCGGCTGCAGTACTTC.

The chain recombines TRBV5-4 with TRBJ2-7; 8 nucleotides agree with TRBD2. CDR3 length: 14 residues. Germline loops: CDR1 SGHNT, CDR2 YYREEE (reference sequence). The ends lost 6 bases at V and 5 bases at J; junction bases unmatched: 10. This CDR3 is CASKQGDSGNEQYF. CDR3 nucleotides: TGTGCCAGCAAGCAGGGAGATAGCGGGAACGAGCAGTACTTC.

This chain joins TRBV7-2 and TRBJ1-4; D unclear. V lost 5 bases, J lost 7 bases, and 17 bases lay in between. CDR3 size: 15 residues. Per the germline V gene, CDR1 is SGHTA and CDR2 is FQGNSA. The CDR3 sequence: CASSAGYGEGEKLFF. In DNA form, the CDR3 reads TGTGCCAGCAGCGCCGGATATGGAGAGGGTGAAAAACTGTTTTTT.

This clonotype was seen only a few times. The chain joins TRBV4-2 to TRBJ1-1; D ambiguous. CDR1 is LGHNA and CDR2 is YNFKEQ in the germline V gene. The CDR3 spans 14 residues. The V end lost 0 bases, the J end lost 3 bases, and 8 bases lay between the germline ends. CDR3 nucleotides: TGTGCCAGCAGCCAAGAGAGGAGGGACACTGAAGCTTTCTTT. This sequence encodes CASSQERRDTEAFF.

This clonotype was seen at least ten times. This chain uses TRBV18 with TRBJ2-7, with a tentative D call TRBD1 (6 bases). The CDR3 has 15 amino acids. Germline V lookup: CDR1 KGHSH, CDR2 LQKENI. V dropped 3 bases and J dropped 2 bases, with 14 bases sitting between them. The CDR3 nucleotides read TGTGCCAGCTCACCCACTGCAGGGGTCGCCTACGAGCAGTACTTC. It specifies CASSPTAGVAYEQYF.

Many counts were recorded for this clonotype. This chain uses TRBV25-1 with TRBJ2-3, with D perhaps TRBD1 (6 bases). The ends were cut back, 7 bases at V and 4 bases at J, with 12 bases in the middle. Germline assignment: CDR1 MGHDK and CDR2 SYGVNS. The CDR3 covers 13 residues. The DNA for the CDR3 is TGTGCCAGCAAAATTACAGGGTCAGATACGCAGTATTTT. It is translated as CASKITGSDTQYF.

This clonotype was picked up many times. The V call is TRBV10-3, the J call TRBJ2-3; D uncertain. The CDR3 is 11 residues long. V was clipped by 6 bases and J by 2 bases, with 3 bases between them. Germline lookup yields CDR1 ENHRY and CDR2 SYGVKD. CDR3 sequence: CAIRFTDTQYF. The CDR3 coding sequence is TGTGCCATCAGGTTCACAGATACGCAGTATTTT.

This clonotype was detected many times. This chain joins TRBV6-5 and TRBJ1-1; the match to TRBD1 covers 10 bases. Germline CDR1 is MNHEY and CDR2 is SVGAGI. With V trimmed by 3 bases and J by 4 bases, 14 bases remained unmatched. The CDR3 extends over 18 amino acids. The CDR3 sequence: CASSYPGQGSSGGTEAFF. CDR3 sequence (DNA): TGTGCCAGCAGTTATCCGGGACAGGGGTCGTCCGGCGGCACTGAAGCTTTCTTT.

Concerning this clonotype: An end of the junction does not agree with germline; a read error may underlie this. The chain joins TRBV6-1 to TRBJ2-6; D is perhaps TRBD1 (5 bases). The CDR3 spans 15 residues. Germline V gene lookup returns CDR1 MNHNS and CDR2 SASEGT. The CDR3 region is CASSETYSGANVPTF. The CDR3 nucleotides are TGTGCCAGCAGCGAGACCTACTCTGGGGCCAACGTCCCGACTTTC.